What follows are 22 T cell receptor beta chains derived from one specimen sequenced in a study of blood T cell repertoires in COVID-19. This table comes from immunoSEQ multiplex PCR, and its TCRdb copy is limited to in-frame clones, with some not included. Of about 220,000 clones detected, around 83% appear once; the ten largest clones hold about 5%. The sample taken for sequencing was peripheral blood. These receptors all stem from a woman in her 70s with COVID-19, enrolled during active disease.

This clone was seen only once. Here the CDR3 DNA reads TGTGCCACCAGTACGGGGGTCTGGGAGACCCAGTACTTC. Protein sequence: CATSTGVWETQYF. The chain has TRBV15 and TRBJ2-5; a weak D match, TRBD2 (6 bases). Between the trimmed V and J ends, which lost 6 bases and 5 bases, there was a span of 13 bases. This CDR3 has 13 amino acids. Germline lookup yields CDR1 LNHNV and CDR2 YYDKDF (reference sequence).

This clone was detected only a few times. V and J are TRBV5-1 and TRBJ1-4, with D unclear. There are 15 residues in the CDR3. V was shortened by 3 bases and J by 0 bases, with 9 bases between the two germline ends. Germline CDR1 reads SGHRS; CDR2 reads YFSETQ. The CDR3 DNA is TGCGCCAGCAGCTACGGAGACGCAACTAATGAAAAACTGTTTTTT. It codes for CASSYGDATNEKLFF.

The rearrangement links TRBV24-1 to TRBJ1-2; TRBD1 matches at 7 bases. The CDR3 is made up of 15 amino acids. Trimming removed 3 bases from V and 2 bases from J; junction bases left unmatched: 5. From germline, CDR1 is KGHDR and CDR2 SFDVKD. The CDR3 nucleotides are TGTGCCACCAGTGATCCGACGACAGGGAACTATGGCTACACCTTC. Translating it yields CATSDPTTGNYGYTF.

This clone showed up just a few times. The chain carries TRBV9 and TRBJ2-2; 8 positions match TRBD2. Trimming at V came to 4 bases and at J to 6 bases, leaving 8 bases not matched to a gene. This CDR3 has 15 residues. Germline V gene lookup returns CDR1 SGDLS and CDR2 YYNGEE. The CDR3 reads CASSYSGNLPGELFF. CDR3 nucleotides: TGTGCCAGCAGCTATAGCGGGAATCTCCCCGGGGAGCTGTTTTTT.

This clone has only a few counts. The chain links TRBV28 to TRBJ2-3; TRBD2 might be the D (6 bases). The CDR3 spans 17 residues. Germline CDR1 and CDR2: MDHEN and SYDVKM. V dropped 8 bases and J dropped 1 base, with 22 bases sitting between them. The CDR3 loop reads CASFGRTIREGTDTQYF. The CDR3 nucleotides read TGTGCCAGCTTCGGGCGTACAATCAGGGAGGGCACAGATACGCAGTATTTT.

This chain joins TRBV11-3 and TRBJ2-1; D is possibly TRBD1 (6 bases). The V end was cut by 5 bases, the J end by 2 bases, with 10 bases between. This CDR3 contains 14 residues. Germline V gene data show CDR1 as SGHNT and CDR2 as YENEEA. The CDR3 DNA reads TGTGCCAGCAGCCCCAGGGGTGCCTACAATGAGCAGTTCTTC. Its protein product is CASSPRGAYNEQFF.

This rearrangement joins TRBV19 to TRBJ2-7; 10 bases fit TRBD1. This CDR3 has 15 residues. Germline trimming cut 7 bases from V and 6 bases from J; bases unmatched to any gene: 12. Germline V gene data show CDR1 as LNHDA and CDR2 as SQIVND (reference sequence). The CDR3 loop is CASKGAGTGEFEQYF. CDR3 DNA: TGTGCCAGTAAGGGGGCCGGGACAGGGGAGTTCGAGCAGTACTTC.

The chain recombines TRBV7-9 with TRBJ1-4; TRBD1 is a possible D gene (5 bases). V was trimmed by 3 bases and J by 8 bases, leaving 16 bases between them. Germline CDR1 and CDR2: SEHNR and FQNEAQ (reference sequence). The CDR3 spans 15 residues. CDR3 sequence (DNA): TGTGCCAGCAGCTTCCGGACGGGGGGAGGCGAAAAACTGTTTTTT. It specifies CASSFRTGGGEKLFF.

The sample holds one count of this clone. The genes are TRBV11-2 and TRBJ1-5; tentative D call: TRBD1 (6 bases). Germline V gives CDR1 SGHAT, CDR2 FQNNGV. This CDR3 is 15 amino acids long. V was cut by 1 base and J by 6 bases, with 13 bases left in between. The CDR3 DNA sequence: TGTGCCAGCAGCTTAGGGGCAGGGGCTGGTCAGCCCCAGCATTTT. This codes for CASSLGAGAGQPQHF.

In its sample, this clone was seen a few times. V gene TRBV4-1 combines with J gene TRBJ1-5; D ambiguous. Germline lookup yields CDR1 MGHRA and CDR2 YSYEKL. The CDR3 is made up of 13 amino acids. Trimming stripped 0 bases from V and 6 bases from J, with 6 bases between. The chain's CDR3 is CASSQDEGQPQHF. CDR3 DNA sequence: TGCGCCAGCAGCCAAGATGAGGGTCAGCCCCAGCATTTT.

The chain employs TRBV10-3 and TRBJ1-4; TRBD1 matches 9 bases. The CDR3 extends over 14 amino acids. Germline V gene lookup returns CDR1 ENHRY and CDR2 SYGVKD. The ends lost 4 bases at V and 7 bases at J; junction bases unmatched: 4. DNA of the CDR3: TGTGCCATCAGTGCCTCGACAGGGGGTGAAAAACTGTTTTTT. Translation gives CAISASTGGEKLFF.

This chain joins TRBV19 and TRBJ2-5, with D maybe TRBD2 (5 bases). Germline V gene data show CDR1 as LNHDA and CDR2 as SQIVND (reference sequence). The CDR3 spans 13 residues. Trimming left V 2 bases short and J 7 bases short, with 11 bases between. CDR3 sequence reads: CASSISVGGTQYF. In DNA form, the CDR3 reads TGTGCCAGTAGTATAAGCGTTGGAGGGACCCAGTACTTC.

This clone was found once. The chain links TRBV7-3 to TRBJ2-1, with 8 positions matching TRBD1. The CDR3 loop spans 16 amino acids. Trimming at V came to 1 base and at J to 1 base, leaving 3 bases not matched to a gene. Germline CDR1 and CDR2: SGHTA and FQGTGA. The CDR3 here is CASSLSRDRSYNEQFF. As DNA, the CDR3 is TGTGCCAGCAGCTTAAGCCGGGACAGGTCCTACAATGAGCAGTTCTTC.

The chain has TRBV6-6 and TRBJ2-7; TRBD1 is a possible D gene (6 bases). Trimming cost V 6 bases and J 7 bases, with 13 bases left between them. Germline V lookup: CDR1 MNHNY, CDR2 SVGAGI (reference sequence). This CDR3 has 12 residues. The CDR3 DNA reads TGTGCCAGCAGAGCAGGGGCCCGGGAGCAGTACTTC. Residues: CASRAGAREQYF.

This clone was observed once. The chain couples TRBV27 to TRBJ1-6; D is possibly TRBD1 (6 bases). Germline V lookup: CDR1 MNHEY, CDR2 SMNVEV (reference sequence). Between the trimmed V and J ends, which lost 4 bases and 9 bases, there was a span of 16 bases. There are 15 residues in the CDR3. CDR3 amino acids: CASSSGATLSSPLHF. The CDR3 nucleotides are TGTGCCAGCAGTTCAGGGGCCACCCTAAGTTCACCCCTCCACTTT.

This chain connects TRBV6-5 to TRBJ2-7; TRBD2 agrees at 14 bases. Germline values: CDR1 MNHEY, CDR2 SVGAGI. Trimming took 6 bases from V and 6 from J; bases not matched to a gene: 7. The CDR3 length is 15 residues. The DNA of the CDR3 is TGTGCCAGCAGACGACTAGCGGGAGGGCCCATCGAGCAGTACTTC. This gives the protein CASRRLAGGPIEQYF.

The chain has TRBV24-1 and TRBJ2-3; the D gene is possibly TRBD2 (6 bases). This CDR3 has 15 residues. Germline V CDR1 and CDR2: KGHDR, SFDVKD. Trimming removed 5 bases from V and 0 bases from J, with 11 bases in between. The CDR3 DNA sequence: TGTGCCACCAGTGCACCCGGGACTAGCACAGATACGCAGTATTTT. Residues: CATSAPGTSTDTQYF.

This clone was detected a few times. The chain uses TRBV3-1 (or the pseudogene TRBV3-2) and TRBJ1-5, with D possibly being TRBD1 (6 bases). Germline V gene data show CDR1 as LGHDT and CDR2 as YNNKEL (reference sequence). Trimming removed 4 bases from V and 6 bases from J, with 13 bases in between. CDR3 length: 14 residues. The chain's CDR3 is CASSLRGASQPQHF. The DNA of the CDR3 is TGTGCCAGCAGCCTGCGGGGGGCGAGTCAGCCCCAGCATTTT.

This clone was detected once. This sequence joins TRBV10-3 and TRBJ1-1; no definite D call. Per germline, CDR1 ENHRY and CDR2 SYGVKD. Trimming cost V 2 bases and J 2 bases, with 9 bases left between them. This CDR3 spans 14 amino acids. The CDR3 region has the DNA TGTGCCATCAGTGAGGTCCAGACTAACACTGAAGCTTTCTTT. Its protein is CAISEVQTNTEAFF.

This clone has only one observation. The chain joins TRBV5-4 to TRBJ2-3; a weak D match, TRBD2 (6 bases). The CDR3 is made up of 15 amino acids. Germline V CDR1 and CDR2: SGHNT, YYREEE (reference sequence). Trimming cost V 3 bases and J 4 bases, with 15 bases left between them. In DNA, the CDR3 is TGTGCCAGCAGCTACGGGACTGCGGGTTCAGATACGCAGTATTTT. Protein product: CASSYGTAGSDTQYF.

The CDR3 sequence is CSASKTDRGGSSGYTF. CDR3 DNA sequence: TGCAGTGCCAGTAAAACCGACAGGGGAGGATCCAGTGGCTACACCTTC. The V and J genes are TRBV20-1 and TRBJ1-2, with 8 bases matching TRBD1. CDR3 length: 16 residues. Trimming took 6 bases from V and 7 from J; bases not matched to a gene: 19. Germline loops: CDR1 DFQATT, CDR2 SNEGSKA (reference sequence).

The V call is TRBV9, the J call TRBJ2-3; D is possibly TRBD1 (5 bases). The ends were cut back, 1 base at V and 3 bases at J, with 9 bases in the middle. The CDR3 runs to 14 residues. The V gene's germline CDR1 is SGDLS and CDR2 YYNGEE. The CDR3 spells CASSVQGWTDTQYF. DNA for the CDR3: TGTGCCAGCAGCGTACAGGGTTGGACAGATACGCAGTATTTT.